This TCR beta chain appears in the sequencing data of a study of identical twins. Study-level points and caveats: In zero-insertion analyses, partial confounding could arise from invariant MAIT and iNKT cells. Models underestimated out-of-frame TCR alpha sharing in monozygotic twins. Abundant beta clonotypes from cord blood had fewer insertions, unlike memory repertoires, which showed none. Out-of-frame beta sequences exhibited a weaker degree of excess twin sharing.

This clonotype has a handful of counts. Its cognate antigen is unknown. The V and J ends lost 4 bases and 3 bases, in that order; junction bases with no gene match: 7. The CDR3 covers 18 residues. CDR1 and CDR2 (germline): KGHDR, SFDVKD. In TCRdb, the 5' RACE reads were re-called with MiXCR into one record per CDR3 protein. The sample carries around 510,000 distinct CDR3 sequences, roughly 13% recorded once. These data also featured in a second study, about yellow fever vaccine responses in identical twins.

The specimen sequenced was CD4+ T cells sorted from blood. The rearrangement uses TRBV24-1 and TRBJ2-1; 14 nucleotides align to TRBD2. This receptor was identified in a woman in her late teens or twenties in good health. The DNA for the CDR3 is TGTGCCACCAGTGACCCGGGGACTAGCGGGGGTAGCTACAATGAGCAGTTCTTC. Translated, it gives CATSDPGTSGGSYNEQFF.